These 19 T cell receptor beta chains were sequenced from one sample in a study of cytomegalovirus exposure and HLA in healthy donors. The PCR used 60 Vbeta and 13 Jbeta primers. This table comes from immunoSEQ multiplex PCR, and its TCRdb copy is limited to in-frame clones, with some not included. The sample holds 150,000 to 200,000 clones; just over 75% are singletons and the top ten take just over 2%. Source material: PBMCs. All receptors derive from a woman aged 25-40 years in good health and CMV-seropositive.

V and J are TRBV29-1 and TRBJ1-4; D is uncertain. The CDR3 runs 15 residues. Looked up from germline, CDR1 is SQVTM and CDR2 is ANQGSEA. The V end lost 2 bases, the J end lost 2 bases, and 12 bases lay between the germline ends. CDR3 loop: CSVEMGARTNEKLFF. CDR3 sequence (DNA): TGCAGCGTTGAAATGGGCGCACGGACTAATGAAAAACTGTTTTTT.

The rearrangement uses TRBV18 and TRBJ2-1; D might be TRBD2 (5 bases). In germline, CDR1 is KGHSH, CDR2 LQKENI. The CDR3 is 13 amino acids. V lost 3 bases and J 5 bases, leaving 8 bases between the germline ends. CDR3 sequence (DNA): TGTGCCAGCTCACCCTGGGAGAACAATGAGCAGTTCTTC. It codes for CASSPWENNEQFF.

The genes are TRBV19 and TRBJ1-5, with 8 positions matching TRBD1. The CDR3 runs to 14 residues. In germline, CDR1 is LNHDA, CDR2 SQIVND (reference sequence). Trimming at V came to 5 bases and at J to 7 bases, leaving 7 bases not matched to a gene. The CDR3 DNA sequence: TGTGCCAGTAGTCTCCAGGACAGGGAACAGCCCCAGCATTTT. This translates into CASSLQDREQPQHF.

This clone was found many times. The gene calls are TRBV7-2 and TRBJ2-2; a weak D match, TRBD2 (6 bases). In germline, CDR1 is SGHTA, CDR2 FQGNSA. The CDR3 totals 14 residues. Trimming cost V 11 bases and J 3 bases, with 16 bases left between them. The CDR3: CASAEGPYTGELFF. The CDR3 region has the DNA TGTGCCTCTGCGGAGGGGCCATACACCGGGGAGCTGTTTTTT.

A few counts support this clone. The rearrangement links TRBV6-1 to TRBJ2-1, with D maybe TRBD2 (5 bases). The CDR3 has 13 amino acids. The germline gives CDR1 MNHNS, CDR2 SASEGT. V was clipped by 2 bases and J by 9 bases, with 11 bases between them. The CDR3 bases are TGTGCCAGCAGTGAACGAGGGCTGGCTGAGCAGTTCTTC. Encoded protein: CASSERGLAEQFF.

The rearrangement links TRBV19 to TRBJ2-1; D unresolved. The CDR3 contains 14 residues. Germline CDR1 and CDR2: LNHDA and SQIVND (reference sequence). V lost 6 bases to trimming and J lost 6 bases, with 15 bases between them. CDR3 amino acids: CASSDSGSVNEQFF. CDR3 sequence (DNA): TGTGCCAGTAGCGACTCCGGGTCGGTCAATGAGCAGTTCTTC.

This clone was observed once. This chain links TRBV9 with TRBJ1-1, with 8 bases that match TRBD1. CDR1 is SGDLS, CDR2 YYNGEE, per germline. The J segment lost 4 bases and the V segment lost 3 bases, leaving 5 bases of the junction unmatched. The CDR3 is made up of 14 amino acids. The CDR3 DNA is TGTGCCAGCAGCGGCGTACAGGGGGTCACTGAAGCTTTCTTT. Its protein product is CASSGVQGVTEAFF. Supplemented by reference TRBV9 and TRBJ1-1, the full variable domain reads DSGVTQTPKHLITATGQRVTLRCSPRSGDLSVYWYQQSLDQGLQFLIQYYNGEERAKGNILERFSAQQFPDLHSELNLSSLELGDSALYFCASSGVQGVTEAFFGQGTRLTVV.

V is TRBV19 and J is TRBJ2-5, with 11 bases matching TRBD2. Germline CDR1 reads LNHDA; CDR2 reads SQIVND (reference sequence). CDR3 size: 15 residues. Trimming took 4 bases from V and 6 from J; bases not matched to a gene: 7. The CDR3 DNA reads as TGTGCCAGTAGTACGCGACTAGCGGGGCTGAAGACCCAGTACTTC. The encoded protein is CASSTRLAGLKTQYF.

This chain links TRBV4-1 with TRBJ2-6; tentative D call: TRBD2 (5 bases). CDR3 length: 14 amino acids. Germline CDR1 is MGHRA and CDR2 is YSYEKL. V was cut by 3 bases and J by 3 bases, with 6 bases left in between. The CDR3 DNA reads TGCGCCAGCAGCCATGAGGGTGGGGCCAACGTCCTGACTTTC. Encoded protein: CASSHEGGANVLTF.

The gene calls are TRBV6-5 and TRBJ1-1; 9 nucleotides line up with TRBD1. CDR1 is MNHEY, CDR2 SVGAGI, per germline. CDR3 length equals 14 residues. V was pared by 6 bases and J by 4 bases, with 6 bases of the junction left unmatched. For the CDR3, the DNA is TGTGCCAGCAGAACACAGGGGGCTAGCACTGAAGCTTTCTTT. It encodes CASRTQGASTEAFF.

The chain uses TRBV5-1 and TRBJ2-3; 7 bases align to TRBD1. This CDR3 region has 14 residues. Trimming at V came to 2 bases and at J to 5 bases, leaving 5 bases not matched to a gene. Germline V lookup: CDR1 SGHRS, CDR2 YFSETQ. The CDR3 DNA reads TGCGCCAGCAGCTTACAGGGGCGGGTAGATACGCAGTATTTT. The encoded protein is CASSLQGRVDTQYF.

The V call is TRBV6-6, the J call TRBJ2-1, with TRBD1 matching over 7 bases. V shed 8 bases and J 10 bases; nucleotides not matched to a gene: 8. The CDR3 extends over 12 amino acids. Looked up from germline, CDR1 is MNHNY and CDR2 is SVGAGI (reference sequence). The chain's CDR3 is CASGQAASEQFF. In nucleotides, the CDR3 is TGTGCCAGCGGACAGGCAGCCTCCGAGCAGTTCTTC.

The rearrangement links TRBV30 to TRBJ2-7; possible D gene TRBD2, 6 bases. The V end lost 2 bases, the J end lost 2 bases, and 13 bases lay between the germline ends. The CDR3 has 14 residues. CDR1 and CDR2 (germline): GTSNPN, SVGIG (reference sequence). DNA of the CDR3: TGTGCCTGGAGTCGGGAGAATCGACCCTACGAGCAGTACTTC. This gives the protein CAWSRENRPYEQYF.

The chain employs TRBV4-3 and TRBJ2-6, with D tentatively TRBD1 (6 bases). Trimming removed 3 bases from V and 0 bases from J, with 15 bases in between. The CDR3 consists of 18 residues. Germline CDR1 reads LGHNA; CDR2 reads YSLEER. The CDR3 loop reads CASSHGTGHNSGANVLTF. The CDR3 bases are TGCGCCAGCAGCCACGGAACAGGGCACAACTCTGGGGCCAACGTCCTGACTTTC.

The gene calls are TRBV4-3 and TRBJ1-2; 12 bases fit TRBD1. The germline gives CDR1 LGHNA, CDR2 YSLEER. The CDR3 runs 18 residues. Trimming removed 4 bases from V and 7 bases from J; junction bases left unmatched: 16. This chain's CDR3 is CASSLSIVRDRGLGGYTF. CDR3 sequence (DNA): TGCGCCAGCAGCCTGTCTATCGTCCGGGACAGGGGGCTAGGTGGCTACACCTTC.

The chain carries TRBV19 and TRBJ1-1; 8 bases are a match to TRBD1. CDR1 is LNHDA and CDR2 is SQIVND in the germline V gene (reference sequence). Trimming cost V 4 bases and J 4 bases; bases outside gene matches: 11. The CDR3 runs to 16 residues. The CDR3, as DNA: TGTGCCAGTAGTAGCCGGACAGGGTTCGTAAGCACTGAAGCTTTCTTT. Amino acids: CASSSRTGFVSTEAFF.

This clone occurred once. The CDR3 nucleotides read TGTGCCAGCAGCGTCGACAGGGAAAGTGGCTACACCTTC. Translated: CASSVDRESGYTF. V is TRBV9 and J is TRBJ1-2; TRBD1 matches at 7 bases. The CDR3 has 13 amino acids. After removal of 2 bases from V and 7 bases from J, the junction contained 5 bases not matched to a gene. Germline V gene lookup returns CDR1 SGDLS and CDR2 YYNGEE.

This chain links TRBV7-8 with TRBJ1-2; 9 bases align to TRBD1. This CDR3 contains 14 residues. J lost 6 bases, V lost 4 bases, and 6 bases had no gene match. Germline CDR1 and CDR2: SGHVS and FQNEAQ. The chain's CDR3 is CASSSGTGLDGYTF. In DNA form, the CDR3 reads TGTGCCAGCAGCTCCGGGACAGGGTTGGATGGCTACACCTTC.

The V and J genes are TRBV27 and TRBJ1-5; TRBD1 aligns across 7 bases. This CDR3 spans 14 amino acids. The V segment lost 6 bases and the J segment 2 bases; nucleotides outside the gene matches: 4. Germline-derived CDR1 and CDR2 are MNHEY and SMNVEV (reference sequence). CDR3 nucleotide sequence: TGTGCCAGCAGCCCCACAGGGGGCAATCAGCCCCAGCATTTT. Translated, it gives CASSPTGGNQPQHF.